This T cell receptor beta chain comes out of a study of cytomegalovirus exposure and HLA in healthy donors (TCRdb year 2017). With respect to the entire study: In an earlier analysis of roughly 590 of the donors, under 300 Gb of sequence data and 90 million to 120 million unique TCR beta sequences from 180 million or so T cells were reported. Approximately 300 gigabases of sequencing data and around 90 million unique TCR sequences made up an early release that covered over 550 HLA-typed donors. The genetic ancestry cluster associated with self-reported Caucasian donors included around 76% of the 398 genotyped donors. The study aimed to test whether cataloging public T cell receptors could reveal signatures of past pathogen exposure. The study used immunosequencing to profile the T cell repertoires of approximately 630 subjects and linked those repertoires to cytomegalovirus serostatus. In addition to the first cohort of about 650 subjects, a separate validation cohort of approximately 110 different subjects was used. To predict cytomegalovirus infection status, the study brought together high-throughput TCR immunosequencing, statistical association of individual TCRs with disease status, and machine learning. To study patterns of TCR occurrence, a later analysis re-analyzed previously published TCR beta repertoires from 650 to 750 donors and added high-resolution HLA genotyping. In the later analysis, no new phenotypic data were used to find candidate immune exposures; instead, reliance was placed on TCR beta sequences and their occurrence across donors. To decide whether each TCR beta V gene segment behaved as functional or pseudogenic, an earlier analysis of over 500 of the donors relied on high-throughput TCR beta sequencing. Alongside the repertoire data, information on donor age, sex, ethnicity and CMV serostatus was compiled. A later genetic analysis took genome-wide SNP genotypes for about 55% of the roughly 670 donors and used that subset as a discovery cohort. All discovery cohort repertoires had been generated on a single sequencing platform. HLA typing covered class I and class II loci at four-digit resolution. The number of typed donors differed by locus: about 620-640 for A, B, C, DRB1 and DQB1; some 540 for DQA1; 606 for DPA1; and around 490 for DPB1. Five DR-DQ haplotypes were treated as single units for association and clustering because of strong linkage in the cohort. Across about 380 genotyped donors of the cohort, an average of about 240,000 unique TCR beta nucleotide sequences per donor were sequenced, and roughly 20% of those sequences were non-productive. Points the paper makes about the study in general: In a later analysis, HLA-associated TCR beta chains showed more clonal expansion and lower generation probabilities than non-associated chains that were equally common. A later analysis reported that several top co-occurrence clusters appeared linked to parvovirus B19, influenza, CMV and Epstein-Barr virus. Broadly in line with IMGT annotations, most TCR beta V segments showed up in productive rearrangements about 90% or about 30% of the time in an earlier analysis of several hundred of the donors. The study listed 150 to 200 TCR beta chains as associated with cytomegalovirus. A later analysis associated about 17,000 TCR beta sequences with specific HLA alleles at a false discovery rate of 0.05. It was suggested by the authors that the approach could potentially be generalized to other disease states and immunological phenotypes. CMV serostatus was the only immune exposure information available for the cohort. Compared with the roughly 670-donor mean, donors in an Asian-associated ancestry cluster had fewer N-insertions in productive TCRs, according to a later genetic analysis. The presence/absence analyses assumed that sequencing depth was roughly uniform across donors, and that assumption may not be true. In a later analysis, the rate of TCR association differed among HLA loci, with DRB1 alleles having the most associated TCRs and HLA-C alleles having the fewest. An association between a missense DCLRE1C variant and V-gene and J-gene trimming of TCR beta chains was found in a later genetic analysis and replicated in an independent cohort. A further reported finding was that TCR beta sequences accurately predicted the HLA-A and HLA-B alleles for most subjects in the first cohort. The classifier was reported to diagnose cytomegalovirus status with high specificity and sensitivity in both the original cohort and the validation cohort. The sequencing pipeline was judged likely to have produced a cluster of highly shared sequence variants as a technical artifact. Linkage disequilibrium might explain the correlated functional status among segregating V segments, but an unknown experimental factor could not be excluded. About 17 rarely observed V segments, including chromosome 9 orphons, were excluded from the earlier analysis of some 590 of the donors because counts were too low. Because some donors lacked HLA typing at each locus, the association tests relied only on the typed subset. Some IMGT-functional V segments, including TRBV6-2 and TRBV6-3, could not be distinguished by the 87-base-pair reads and were therefore excluded. The cohort was sequenced for TCR beta chains only, and without alpha or paired-chain data the features that could be detected were limited. According to a later analysis, most CMV-associated TCR beta chains appeared to be HLA-restricted, and the HLA associations seemed to be driven largely by CMV exposure. Strong co-occurrence of HLA alleles, especially DR and DQ, made assigning TCR associations to individual alleles difficult. In vitro tests confirmed that three of the cytomegalovirus-associated TCR beta chains recognize cytomegalovirus antigens. While some public TCRs were present in many individuals, most TCR sequences turned up only very rarely across donors.

Library preparation employed the immunoSEQ multiplex PCR assay. The multiplex PCR relied on a mix of 60 forward primers for TCR Vbeta segments and 13 reverse primers for TCR Jbeta segments. A multiplex PCR assay on genomic DNA amplified the CDR3 region of rearranged TCR beta genes. Amplified TCR beta libraries were sequenced as 87-base-pair reads on the Illumina HiSeq System. The authors' pipeline ran thus. In a later analysis, 70 million to 95 million unique TCR beta chains were counted across the approximately 640 repertoires, and roughly 11 million of these chains were shared by at least two donors. Raw reads were error-corrected and collapsed into unique sequences with a nearest-neighbor algorithm that merged closely related sequences to remove PCR and sequencing errors. V, D and J gene segments were assigned by aligning CDR3 sequences to IMGT reference sequences. Each retained sequence needed at least a six-nucleotide match to both a V gene segment and a J gene segment. Rearrangements were called productive when the CDR3 lacked stop codons and stayed in frame with V and J; all others were non-productive. Following IMGT convention, CDR3 was defined as the stretch from the second conserved V-encoded cysteine to the conserved J-encoded phenylalanine. The earlier analysis of 587 of the donors excluded any sequence lacking an unambiguous match to a single V gene segment. In an earlier analysis of about 590 of the donors, a V segment was called functional when productive rearrangements were above 56.7%, and segregating when the standard deviation between donors exceeded 5%. A statistical classification framework was built for diagnosing cytomegalovirus status from the catalog of TCR beta chain sequences. A later analysis assigned V and J genes by comparing TCR nucleotide sequences with IMGT/GENE-DB human TR gene sequences. Using the TCRdist pipeline, a later analysis assigned CDR3 sequences along with most-parsimonious VDJ recombination scenarios. In a later analysis, each TCR beta chain was defined by its CDR3 amino acid sequence together with its V-gene family, and reads lacking a unique V-gene family were excluded. To address suspected cross-contamination and a sequencing artifact, a later analysis removed 592 highly shared, low-generation-probability nucleotide sequences. In a later analysis, a clonal expansion index was calculated for each public chain from normalized within-repertoire ranks of inferred template counts. Generation probabilities in a later analysis came from a VDJ recombination model fitted to out-of-frame rearrangements, and those results were checked against IGoR. In a later analysis, hypergeometric tests were used to score TCR-TCR, TCR-HLA and TCR-CMV co-occurrence, with a repertoire-size bias correction applied to TCR pairs. A later analysis estimated false discovery rates by permuting HLA or CMV assignments 20 times. A later analysis grouped co-occurring TCRs with DBSCAN, adding TCRdist sequence similarity when clustering within HLA-allele-positive subsets. For co-occurrence clustering, repertoires with fewer than 30,000 or more than 120,000 public chains were excluded, along with 5 or 6 repertoires with anomalous nucleotide sharing. TCRdb's version of the immuneACCESS table is confined to in-frame rearrangements and falls short of the full clone set. An unresolved V gene accounts for under half of the shortfall where checked; the remainder is of unknown origin. That table is the source of V, J and clone size, and D and trimming were worked out from the DNA. For this sample the table gives under 200,000 clones, of which over 60% were detected only once. In total, the top ten clones hold around an eighth of the sample.

About this clone itself: Its binding antigen is unknown. No base qualities exist here, and no much larger clone lies one base off it.

V lost 5 bases and J lost 2 bases, and the count of bases not matched to a germline gene is 15. CDR1 and CDR2 are read off the germline V gene as SGHRS and YFSETQ. The CDR3 has 18 amino acids, counting the end cysteine and phenylalanine. Just CDR3 DNA is preserved here, 54 bases in frame from base 1. The cohort comprised 550 to 700 healthy bone marrow donors. At the time of sampling, all cohort members were nominally healthy, though unrecorded immune exposures were likely present. The donor tested CMV seropositive, placing the donor among the approximately 310 seropositive members of the cohort. Every donor gave a peripheral blood sample, and the peripheral blood mononuclear cells from that sample were used for TCR beta sequencing. Genomic DNA was extracted from the blood cell samples with the Qiagen DNeasy Blood Extraction Kit.

What was sequenced was PBMCs. The receptor comes from a man aged 50-59 years in good health and CMV-seropositive. This chain joins TRBV5-1 to TRBJ1-4, with 7 junctional bases fitting TRBD1. CDR3 loop: CASRARDRPMSTNEKLFF. The nucleotide sequence reads TGCGCCAGCAGAGCGCGGGACAGACCGATGTCGACTAATGAAAAACTGTTTTTT.